Given below is one T cell receptor beta chain in context. As yet, its antigen is unknown. Sequencing used immunoSEQ multiplex PCR; TCRdb keeps in-frame clones, though not all of them. Of tens of thousands of clones listed, roughly 81% are singletons. The sample is drawn from a study of OX40 agonist ivuxolimab in advanced cancers. Study overall: Ivuxolimab is a fully human IgG2 antibody that activates OX40 (CD134). While on treatment, patients had intravenous ivuxolimab at 0.01 to 10 mg/kg every 2 weeks. General study findings and limits: Part of the nonresponder group also had normalized T-cell clonal expansion that was low.

V shed 6 bases and J 4 bases; nucleotides not matched to a gene: 4. CDR1 is LNHDA and CDR2 is SQIVND in the germline V gene (reference sequence). CDR3 length: 14 amino acids. J is TRBJ2-5 and V is TRBV19, with TRBD2 matching 11 bases. The clonotype comes from an adult with an advanced solid tumor such as melanoma, head and neck, liver or kidney cancer. The sequenced sample was CD4+ or CD8+ T cells sorted from blood, obtained in a trial of the OX40 agonist ivuxolimab. CDR3 protein: CASSRSGRAETQYF. CDR3 bases: TGTGCCAGTAGCCGTAGCGGGAGGGCAGAGACCCAGTACTTC.